This T cell receptor (beta chain) was sequenced for a study of shared clonotypes between healthy human individuals (dated by TCRdb to between 2020 and 2021). With regard to the full study: The cohort comprised a couple of women and a few men aged 18 to 49 years. For each donor, CD4 naive and CD4 memory were each run on three plates, CD8 naive on two plates, and CD8 memory on one plate. To estimate repertoire size and how much clonotype sharing occurs between individuals, the study deeply sequenced the blood TCR repertoires of about 5 healthy adults. To increase sequencing depth and limit assay-specific biases, TCR repertoire library preparation and sequencing were carried out by different laboratories using diverse techniques. Between about 0.85 and 9.5 billion PBMCs per donor were obtained by leukapheresis. The study at large found these results: Across a handful of donors, approximately 4.6% of naive CD4, approximately 4% of naive CD8, 2.3% of memory CD4, and 0.4% to 0.45% of memory CD8 clonotypes were shared. Compared with non-shared clonotypes, clonotypes shared by all four sorted-subset donors had higher generation probabilities. Sampling was restricted to blood, and TCR repertoires in tissues likely differ from the TCR repertoires found in blood. Because the study included a small number of donors, the genetic and exposure-history diversity represented was limited. Pairwise subsampling led to the expectation that sequencing depth would affect the degree of clonotype sharing among donors. Naive subsets generally had larger estimated clonotype richness than memory subsets. Incomplete sequencing was indicated by rarefaction of sorted-subset datasets, despite the large sequencing depth.

Cut back by 5 bases and 3 bases, the V and J ends lie 12 bases apart. CDR1 and CDR2 are read off the germline V gene as SGDLS and YYNGEE. From cysteine to phenylalanine, the CDR3 is 13 amino acids long. Only the CDR3 portion is preserved as DNA: 39 bases, with reading frame beginning at the first base. As for this clone: It lacks a known antigen. Within one base of it there is no much larger clone, and no base qualities were kept.

The donors were healthy, HIV-negative adults who had no recently reported acute infections or vaccinations. Every donor was a Caucasian adult living in Nashville, Tennessee, USA. CD4+ T cells were enriched through magnetic negative selection, after which naive cells were positively selected on CD45RA and the remaining negative fraction served as the memory subset. Blood was collected by leukapheresis, and PBMCs were isolated by Ficoll-Histopaque density gradient centrifugation and then cryopreserved in liquid nitrogen vapor phase. Analytical flow cytometry was used to check the purity and quantity of every magnetically sorted T cell population. Genomic DNA was isolated from each sorted fraction and quantified by UV absorbance on a Nanodrop 2000c. Using the deep immunoSEQ assay, multiplex PCR amplified TCR CDR3 regions from genomic DNA. For each cell subset, the extracted genomic DNA was distributed evenly across all wells of several immunoSEQ 96-well plates, and each plate served as one replicate. For sorted subsets, each replicate PCR was loaded with roughly 0.2 ug genomic DNA, equivalent to 25,000 to 35,000 T cell genomes. Purified libraries were measured with a Qubit 3.0 fluorometer, size-checked on a Bioanalyzer 2100, and measured again with the KAPA Library Quantification kit. Each immunoSEQ 96-well plate was sequenced on its own single-read 150-cycle Illumina NextSeq 550 flow cell. The paper's data handling went like this. Because only junctional sequences without quality scores were contained in the immunoSEQ output, filtering matching that applied to full-length reads could not be performed. To assign V/J genes and CDR3, sequences were annotated using PyIR, a Python wrapper for IgBLAST v1.9, with IMGT germline references. Reads with weak V/J assignments (E-value above 1e-6), missing CDR3, stop codons, out-of-frame junctions, or ambiguous translated residues were removed. V3J clonotypes were defined by identical inferred V gene, J gene, and CDR3 amino acid sequence. Percentage overlap between repertoires was calculated by dividing the number of shared unique clonotypes by the size of the smaller repertoire. Richness of each repertoire was evaluated using RTK rarefaction, the Chao1 estimator, and Recon v2.1 estimates of unobserved clonotypes. Generation probabilities were computed with OLGA for all TCRbeta clonotypes obtained by the gDNA method from a handful of donors. TCRdb carries this immuneACCESS record with in-frame sequences only. Its versions omit some clonotypes, under half of them owing to an unresolved V gene in the studies checked, with the rest unexplained. The D gene and trimming were derived from the DNA, and the V and J assignments and clone size from that table. In this sample the table shows millions of clones, approximately 95% of which occur a single time. The ten largest clones add up to 0.13% of the sample.

The sequence links TRBV9 to TRBJ2-7; too little of a D gene remains to name it. Sequencing input: naive CD4+ T cells sorted from blood. The cell subset or site label, read with the paper, signifies: CD45RA+ positively selected. This clonotype was sampled from a man aged 18 to 30 in good health. The DNA sequence follows: TGTGCCAGCAGTCCCAGCGCGGACTACGAGCAGTACTTC. It specifies CASSPSADYEQYF.